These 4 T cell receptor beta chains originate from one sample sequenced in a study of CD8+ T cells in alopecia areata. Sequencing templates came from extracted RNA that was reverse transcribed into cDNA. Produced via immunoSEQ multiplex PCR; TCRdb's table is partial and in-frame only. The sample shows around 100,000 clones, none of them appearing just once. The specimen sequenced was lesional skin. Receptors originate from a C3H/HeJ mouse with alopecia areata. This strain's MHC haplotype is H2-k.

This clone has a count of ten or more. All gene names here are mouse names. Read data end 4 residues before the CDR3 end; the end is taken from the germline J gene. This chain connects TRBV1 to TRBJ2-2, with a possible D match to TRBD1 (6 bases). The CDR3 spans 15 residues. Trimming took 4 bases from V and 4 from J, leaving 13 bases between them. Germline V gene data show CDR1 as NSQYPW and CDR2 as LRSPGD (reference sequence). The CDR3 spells CTCSGTGKGTGQLYF. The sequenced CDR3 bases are TGCACCTGCAGTGGAACAGGGAAGGGCACCGGG. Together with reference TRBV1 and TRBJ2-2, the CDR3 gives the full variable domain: VTLLEQNPRWRLVPRGQAVNLRCILKNSQYPWMSWYQQDLQKQLQWLFTLRSPGDKEVKSLPGADYLATRVTDTELRLQVANMSQGRTLYCTCSGTGKGTGQLYFGEGSKLTVL.

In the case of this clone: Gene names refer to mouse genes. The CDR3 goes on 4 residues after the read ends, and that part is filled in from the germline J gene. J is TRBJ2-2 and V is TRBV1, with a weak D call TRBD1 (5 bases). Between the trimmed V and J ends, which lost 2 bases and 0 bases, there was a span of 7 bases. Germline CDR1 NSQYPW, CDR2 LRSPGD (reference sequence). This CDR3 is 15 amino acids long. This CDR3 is CTCSATRANTGQLYF. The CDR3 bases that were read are TGCACCTGCAGTGCAACCAGGGCAAACACCGGG.

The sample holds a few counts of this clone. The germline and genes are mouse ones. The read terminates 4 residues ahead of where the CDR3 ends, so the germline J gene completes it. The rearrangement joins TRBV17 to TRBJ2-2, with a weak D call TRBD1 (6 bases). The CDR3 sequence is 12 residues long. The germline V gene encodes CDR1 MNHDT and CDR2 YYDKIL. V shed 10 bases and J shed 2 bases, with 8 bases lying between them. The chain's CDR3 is CATGVNTGQLYF. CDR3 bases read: TGTGCTACAGGGGTTAACACCGGG.

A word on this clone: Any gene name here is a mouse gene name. CDR3 DNA, as far as it was read: TGCACCTGCAGTGGAGACAGGGGGGCTATTTCCAACGAA. The encoded protein is CTCSGDRGAISNE. The entire CDR3 reads CTCSGDRGAISNERLFF. The chain uses TRBV1 and TRBJ1-4; TRBD1 matches 9 bases. The read ends 4 residues early relative to the CDR3; the germline J gene fills the gap. Germline CDR1 reads NSQYPW; CDR2 reads LRSPGD (reference sequence). This CDR3 contains 17 residues. V gave up 4 bases and J gave up 0 bases; unmatched junction bases: 6.